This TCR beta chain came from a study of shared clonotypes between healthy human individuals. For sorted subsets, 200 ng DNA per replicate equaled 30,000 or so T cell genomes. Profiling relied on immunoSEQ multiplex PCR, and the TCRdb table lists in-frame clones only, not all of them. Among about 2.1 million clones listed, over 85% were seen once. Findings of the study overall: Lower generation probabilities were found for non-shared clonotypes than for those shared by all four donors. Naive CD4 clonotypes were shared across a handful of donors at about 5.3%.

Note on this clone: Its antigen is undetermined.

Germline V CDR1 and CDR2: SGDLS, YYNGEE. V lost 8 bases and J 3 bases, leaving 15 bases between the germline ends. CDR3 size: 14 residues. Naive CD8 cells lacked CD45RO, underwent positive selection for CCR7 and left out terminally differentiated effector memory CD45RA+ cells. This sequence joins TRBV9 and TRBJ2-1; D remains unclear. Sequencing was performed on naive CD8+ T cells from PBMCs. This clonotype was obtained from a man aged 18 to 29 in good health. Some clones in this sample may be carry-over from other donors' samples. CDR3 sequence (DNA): TGTGCCAGTAGTTACGACGCGGACTACAATGAGCAGTTCTTC. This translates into CASSYDADYNEQFF. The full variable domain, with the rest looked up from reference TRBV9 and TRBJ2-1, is DSGVTQTPKHLITATGQRVTLRCSPRSGDLSVYWYQQSLDQGLQFLIQYYNGEERAKGNILERFSAQQFPDLHSELNLSSLELGDSALYFCASSYDADYNEQFFGPGTRLTVL.